This TCR beta chain originates from a study of HIV-infected patients and healthy controls. Antiretroviral therapy had run roughly three months, about 14 weeks, before follow-up blood collection. All unsorted peripheral T cells were captured because whole blood was used without fractionation. This CDR3 region has 14 residues. CDR1 and CDR2 from the germline V gene are SGHNT and YYREEE (reference sequence). The V and J ends lost 4 bases and 1 base respectively, with 10 bases between them. This clonotype was counted at least ten times. This beta chain lies outside the target of a library built for alpha chains; its clone size means little. cDNA was made from approximately 500 ng RNA using alpha and beta constant primers. Each of the alpha and beta chains got its own library through chain-specific third strand synthesis with indices. Each CDR3 protein gets one entry after TCRdb re-called the 5' RACE reads with MiXCR. The repertoire holds around 8,600 distinct CDR3 sequences, with about 7% as singletons.

The sequence was collected from an adult with HIV infection. This chain links TRBV5-4 with TRBJ2-3; D gene ambiguous. This specimen consisted of blood, obtained during antiretroviral therapy. CDR3 coding DNA: TGTGCCAGCAGCCCGCAGGCGGGCACAGATACGCAGTATTTT. This translates into CASSPQAGTDTQYF.